This TCR beta chain was obtained from a study of Graves' ophthalmopathy and Graves' hyperthyroidism. The sequenced template was RNA, covering the TCR beta CDR3 region. Second-round multiplex PCR followed a first-round RT-PCR using HTBI primers. TCRdb fed the multiplex PCR reads into MiXCR, producing one record per CDR3 protein. The sample contains 200,000 to 250,000 distinct CDR3 sequences, approximately 29% of which appear only once. The length of the CDR3 is 13 residues. Germline CDR1 SQVTM, CDR2 ANQGSEA. Trimming pared 1 base from V and 2 bases from J, leaving 5 bases between. This clonotype was seen at least ten times.

The chain couples TRBV29-1 to TRBJ2-2; unclear D gene. Sequenced material: peripheral blood. The sequence was obtained from a man aged 50-60 years with Graves' ophthalmopathy. CDR3 in DNA: TGCAGCGTTGAAGGGATAAACACCGGGGAGCTGTTTTTT. Translating it yields CSVEGINTGELFF.